A single sample gave rise to the 11 T cell receptor beta chains below, sequenced in a study of blood T cell repertoires in COVID-19. Sequencing used immunoSEQ multiplex PCR; TCRdb keeps in-frame clones, though not all of them. The data contain roughly 8,100 clones, about four fifths of them seen just once; the ten biggest clones take up around 20%. Sequenced sample: peripheral blood. The receptor source for this set is a human donor with active COVID-19. The donor label of this sample is uncertain.

The chain is built from TRBV9 and TRBJ2-3; TRBD2 is a possible D gene (5 bases). The germline V gene encodes CDR1 SGDLS and CDR2 YYNGEE. This CDR3 region has 15 residues. Trimming took 0 bases from V and 6 from J, leaving 14 bases between them. In nucleotides, the CDR3 is TGTGCCAGCAGCGTAGAGACTACCTTTGGGGATACGCAGTATTTT. Translation: CASSVETTFGDTQYF.

V and J are TRBV14 and TRBJ2-3, with D possibly matching TRBD2 (5 bases). Trimming removed 3 bases at V and 1 base at J, with 11 bases between. The CDR3 runs 15 residues. Looked up from germline, CDR1 is SGHDN and CDR2 is FVKESK. The CDR3 reads CASSQLGSGTDTQYF. CDR3 nucleotides: TGTGCCAGCAGCCAGTTGGGTAGCGGCACAGATACGCAGTATTTT. The entire variable domain, with the rest obtained from reference TRBV14 and TRBJ2-3, is as follows: EAGVTQFPSHSVIEKGQTVTLRCDPISGHDNLYWYRRVMGKEIKFLLHFVKESKQDESGMPNNRFLAERTGGTYSTLKVQPAELEDSGVYFCASSQLGSGTDTQYFGPGTRLTVL.

V is TRBV21-1 and J is TRBJ1-5. TRBV21-1 is recorded as a pseudogene. CDR3 length: 18 amino acids. CDR3 in DNA: TGTGCCAGCAGCAAAGGGCGAGGTCAGCCTGAACTTAATCAGCCCCAGCATTTT. It is translated as CASSKGRGQPELNQPQHF.

V is TRBV9 and J is TRBJ1-4, with TRBD1 matching over 11 bases. The germline CDR1 and CDR2 sequences are SGDLS and YYNGEE. The CDR3 is 15 amino acids. Losses at the gene ends were 0 bases for V and 7 bases for J; bases not matched to a gene: 2. CDR3 region: CASSVDGTGGEKLFF. The CDR3 DNA follows: TGTGCCAGCAGCGTAGATGGGACAGGGGGTGAAAAACTGTTTTTT.

This chain links TRBV27 with TRBJ2-7, with a tentative D call TRBD1 (5 bases). Trimming took 2 bases from V and 4 from J, leaving 12 bases between them. Germline assignment: CDR1 MNHEY and CDR2 SMNVEV (reference sequence). The CDR3 is 14 residues long. CDR3 sequence reads: CASSLQGIIYEQYF. The CDR3 coding sequence is TGTGCCAGCAGTTTACAGGGAATAATTTACGAGCAGTACTTC.

This clone appeared once. This chain connects TRBV4-1 to TRBJ2-3, with 7 bases aligning to TRBD1. This CDR3 region has 15 residues. The V gene's germline CDR1 is MGHRA and CDR2 YSYEKL. J gave up 3 bases and V 4 bases, and 7 bases lay outside the gene matches. The CDR3 is CASSLQGVGTDTQYF. CDR3 DNA: TGCGCCAGCAGCCTCCAGGGGGTGGGGACAGATACGCAGTATTTT.

V gene TRBV28 combines with J gene TRBJ1-3; possible D gene TRBD1, 5 bases. The CDR3 length is 14 residues. Germline V gives CDR1 MDHEN, CDR2 SYDVKM. The V end lost 3 bases, the J end lost 8 bases, and 14 bases lay between the germline ends. The CDR3 is CASSFTGVWDTIYF. The CDR3 nucleotides are TGTGCCAGCAGTTTTACGGGGGTTTGGGACACCATATATTTT.

The CDR3 nucleotides are TGTGCCAGCAGCGCAGGTGGACAGGTGGATAGTAAGTACTTC. Translated: CASSAGGQVDSKYF. The chain links TRBV7-2 to TRBJ2-7, with 7 bases aligning to TRBD1. With 5 bases clipped from V and 11 bases from J, the junction kept 15 bases outside the gene matches. This CDR3 has 14 residues. CDR1 SGHTA and CDR2 FQGNSA come from the germline V gene.

The chain employs TRBV29-1 and TRBJ1-3, with no clear D. The CDR3 loop spans 14 amino acids. With 6 bases removed from V and 6 bases from J, the gap between germline ends came to 18 bases. CDR1 SQVTM and CDR2 ANQGSEA come from the germline V gene. DNA for the CDR3: TGCAGCGTCTCTCTAGGCCTTTTTGAAAACACCATATATTTT. Protein product: CSVSLGLFENTIYF.

The genes are TRBV5-1 and TRBJ2-3, with 11 nucleotides matching TRBD2. Trimming took 1 base from V and 0 from J; bases not matched to a gene: 10. The CDR3 length is 19 residues. Germline V gene lookup returns CDR1 SGHRS and CDR2 YFSETQ. The CDR3 bases are TGCGCCAGCAGCTTGAGGCCTAGCGGGAGGTATTCTAGCACAGATACGCAGTATTTT. Protein sequence: CASSLRPSGRYSSTDTQYF.

V usage is TRBV7-9 and J usage is TRBJ2-5; D gene ambiguous. CDR1 SEHNR and CDR2 FQNEAQ come from the germline V gene (reference sequence). V was trimmed by 1 base and J by 0 bases, leaving 12 bases between them. The CDR3 totals 16 residues. CDR3 DNA: TGTGCCAGCAGCTTAGTTCTACCGCCCAACCAAGAGACCCAGTACTTC. As protein: CASSLVLPPNQETQYF.